This entry lists 28 T cell receptor beta chains sequenced from one sample in a study of T-cell memory formation after mild COVID-19 (dated by TCRdb to about 2021). The method behind the library was 5' RACE. TCRdb names Illumina NovaSeq 6000 as the instrument used. TCRdb trimmed public reads at Q25 via fastp, called clones via MiXCR and kept in-frame beta chains. Rows merge per CDR3 protein into single entries with the most common DNA and genes. This sample comprises around 410,000 distinct CDR3 sequences, less than 25% of them detected only once. About an eighth of the sample is taken by the ten largest. The source material was PBMCs or a T cell subset sorted from them (not recorded which). These TCRs come from an adult woman who had mild COVID-19 (a few samples of this study predate the infection). The sample titles of this study are shuffled in the database, so cell type and time point are left out; the donor was told from shared clones.

The rearrangement uses TRBV30 and TRBJ2-3, with 7 bases matching TRBD1. Germline V gene sequence: CDR1 GTSNPN, CDR2 SVGIG (reference sequence). The CDR3 sequence is 12 residues long. Trimming cost V 7 bases and J 6 bases; bases outside gene matches: 7. The CDR3 nucleotides read TGTGCCTTTACAAAAGGGGGCGATACGCAGTATTTT. It translates to CAFTKGGDTQYF.

The chain combines TRBV12-3 or TRBV12-4 with TRBJ2-1; D is possibly TRBD1 (6 bases). CDR3 size: 17 residues. V was cut by 5 bases and J by 8 bases, with 25 bases left in between. CDR3 sequence (DNA): TGTGCCAGCAGTCTTCACCCACTCAGGGGCCCGGCCCATGAGCAGTTCTTC. Translated, it gives CASSLHPLRGPAHEQFF.

Many counts were recorded for this clonotype. The chain couples TRBV7-2 to TRBJ2-1, with D perhaps TRBD1 (6 bases). The V gene lost 5 bases and the J gene lost 0 bases, with 11 bases spanning the gap. Germline V CDR1 and CDR2: SGHTA, FQGNSA. The length of the CDR3 is 15 residues. CDR3 residues: CASSATGISYNEQFF. The CDR3 bases are TGTGCCAGCAGCGCAACAGGGATCTCCTACAATGAGCAGTTCTTC.

This clonotype was counted only a few times. V is TRBV5-6 and J is TRBJ1-5; D gene uncertain. Trimming removed 0 bases at V and 4 bases at J, with 8 bases between. The CDR3 has 14 residues. In germline, CDR1 is SGHDT, CDR2 YYEEEE. The CDR3 region has the DNA TGTGCCAGCAGCTTGGCTCAGGTGAATCAGCCCCAGCATTTT. This encodes CASSLAQVNQPQHF.

This clonotype turned up a few times. The junction and the germline gene differ at one end; a read error may be behind it. The chain employs TRBV20-1 and TRBJ1-5; maybe TRBD1 (5 bases). This CDR3 contains 12 residues. Per the germline V gene, CDR1 is DFQATT and CDR2 is SNEGSKA (reference sequence). CDR3 sequence reads: CSARTFPGPPHF. The CDR3 DNA sequence: TGCAGTGCTAGAACATTCCCAGGGCCCCCGCATTTT.

This clonotype was observed a few times. The V call is TRBV7-8, the J call TRBJ2-7; D might be TRBD1 (6 bases). Germline V gene sequence: CDR1 SGHVS, CDR2 FQNEAQ. The CDR3 has 15 residues. Trimming shortened V by 5 bases and J by 5 bases, and 19 bases separated the two germline ends. The CDR3 region has the DNA TGTGCCAGCAGCCACTCAACAGGGTGGGGGAACGAGCAGTACTTC. Encoded protein: CASSHSTGWGNEQYF.

J is TRBJ2-4 and V is TRBV10-3; tentatively, D is TRBD1 (8 bases). The V and J ends lost 11 bases and 6 bases respectively, with 20 bases between them. Germline lookup yields CDR1 ENHRY and CDR2 SYGVKD. This CDR3 has 14 amino acids. The CDR3: CASGSQGGLNIQYF. The CDR3 DNA reads TGTGCCTCTGGGTCACAGGGGGGGTTAAACATTCAGTACTTC.

The genes are TRBV6-4 and TRBJ2-5; 11 bases fit TRBD1. The V and J ends lost 6 bases and 2 bases, in that order; junction bases with no gene match: 5. Per the germline V gene, CDR1 is MRHNA and CDR2 is SNTAGT. This CDR3 contains 15 residues. CDR3 loop: CASSRGTGGQETQYF. For the CDR3, the DNA is TGTGCCAGCAGCCGAGGGACAGGGGGACAAGAGACCCAGTACTTC.

A few counts support this clonotype. The V call is TRBV4-2, the J call TRBJ2-7; 8 bases line up with TRBD1. Germline CDR1 and CDR2: LGHNA and YNFKEQ. The CDR3 spans 18 residues. The V and J ends lost 0 bases and 2 bases, in that order; junction bases with no gene match: 12. The DNA for the CDR3 is TGTGCCAGCAGCCAAGAGGGGCCGTCAGGACAGGGTACCTACGAGCAGTACTTC. Translating it yields CASSQEGPSGQGTYEQYF.

This clonotype was seen only once. V usage is TRBV6-5 and J usage is TRBJ1-5; TRBD1 matches at 9 bases. In germline, CDR1 is MNHEY, CDR2 SVGAGI. This CDR3 region has 13 residues. J gave up 6 bases and V 9 bases, and 6 bases lay outside the gene matches. This CDR3 reads CASGGQGSQPQHF. The CDR3 bases are TGTGCCAGTGGGGGACAGGGAAGTCAGCCCCAGCATTTT.

This clonotype occurred a few times. The chain joins TRBV7-9 to TRBJ1-1; no definite D call. Germline V lookup: CDR1 SEHNR, CDR2 FQNEAQ (reference sequence). V was shortened by 1 base and J by 3 bases, with 6 bases between the two germline ends. This CDR3 comprises 13 residues. The CDR3 bases are TGTGCCAGCAGCTTAGACATGGACACTGAAGCTTTCTTT. It codes for CASSLDMDTEAFF. The whole variable domain, filled in from reference TRBV7-9 and TRBJ1-1, reads DTGVSQNPRHKITKRGQNVTFRCDPISEHNRLYWYRQTLGQGPEFLTYFQNEAQLEKSRLLSDRFSAERPKGSFSTLEIQRTEQGDSAMYLCASSLDMDTEAFFGQGTRLTVV.

The chain has TRBV6-2 or TRBV6-3 and TRBJ2-1, with 12 bases matching TRBD2. The CDR3 length is 15 residues. Germline V gene sequence: CDR1 MNHEY, CDR2 SVGEGT. V dropped 2 bases and J dropped 9; count of bases not matched to a gene: 5. CDR3 nucleotides: TGTGCCAGCAGTTACAGACTAGCGGGAGCCTCTGAGCAGTTCTTC. Encoded protein: CASSYRLAGASEQFF.

The J gene is TRBJ2-1, the V gene TRBV5-5; 10 bases agree with TRBD2. V shed 1 base and J 7 bases; nucleotides not matched to a gene: 8. The CDR3 loop spans 16 amino acids. Looked up from germline, CDR1 is SGHKS and CDR2 is YYEKEE (reference sequence). This chain's CDR3 is CASSLLSSGGPNEQFF. The CDR3 nucleotides are TGTGCCAGCAGCTTGCTTTCTAGCGGGGGACCAAATGAGCAGTTCTTC.

This clonotype was counted between two and nine times. The V call is TRBV7-2, the J call TRBJ2-5; 8 bases match TRBD1. CDR1 and CDR2 (germline): SGHTA, FQGNSA. Unmatched junction bases numbered 6, after V lost 1 base and J lost 2 bases. This CDR3 is 16 amino acids long. CDR3 DNA: TGTGCCAGCAGCTTAGGAGCCGGGACAGGTCAAGAGACCCAGTACTTC. Amino acid sequence: CASSLGAGTGQETQYF.

There are a few counts of this clonotype. CDR3 loop: CASSEAGPLRQGRRYYF. The CDR3 DNA is TGTGCCAGCAGTGAAGCGGGACCCCTCCGACAGGGGCGACGCTATTACTTC. V is TRBV6-1 and J is TRBJ2-7, with 8 bases lining up with TRBD1. Germline loops: CDR1 MNHNS, CDR2 SASEGT. There are 17 residues in the CDR3. V trimming: 0 bases; J trimming: 13 bases; junction bases outside the gene matches: 20.

The chain combines TRBV4-3 with TRBJ1-5; D ambiguous. The germline V gene encodes CDR1 LGHNA and CDR2 YSLEER. V lost 0 bases and J 6 bases, leaving 12 bases between the germline ends. CDR3 length equals 15 residues. CDR3 region: CASSQDLERRQPQHF. The CDR3 DNA is TGCGCCAGCAGCCAAGATCTAGAGCGGCGTCAGCCCCAGCATTTT.

The chain is built from TRBV5-5 and TRBJ1-3, with 8 bases identical to TRBD1. The length of the CDR3 is 16 residues. V dropped 4 bases and J dropped 0; count of bases not matched to a gene: 6. Germline V gene sequence: CDR1 SGHKS, CDR2 YYEKEE (reference sequence). CDR3 nucleotides: TGTGCCAGCAGCCTTCGGACAGGGCACTCTGGAAACACCATATATTTT. Protein product: CASSLRTGHSGNTIYF.

This clonotype was counted a few times. CDR3 in amino acids: CASSAGGTSGALYNEQFF. DNA for the CDR3: TGCGCCAGCAGCGCGGGGGGGACTAGCGGGGCGCTTTACAATGAGCAGTTCTTC. The chain combines TRBV5-1 with TRBJ2-1, with 13 nucleotides matching TRBD2. The CDR3 spans 18 residues. CDR1 is SGHRS, CDR2 YFSETQ, per germline. Trimming cost V 4 bases and J 4 bases; bases outside gene matches: 11.

This clonotype has a handful of counts. The V gene is TRBV24-1, the J gene TRBJ1-1; a weak D match, TRBD1 (5 bases). Germline V gives CDR1 KGHDR, CDR2 SFDVKD. Trimming took off 7 bases at V and 2 bases at J, with 13 bases between the two ends. There are 14 residues in the CDR3. CDR3 amino acids: CATRAVRGNTEAFF. The CDR3 DNA follows: TGTGCCACCAGAGCAGTAAGGGGAAACACTGAAGCTTTCTTT.

This clonotype was detected only a few times. The DNA for the CDR3 is TGCAGCGTTAGTGCAAGGGAGAACTATGGCTACACCTTC. Amino acid sequence: CSVSARENYGYTF. The chain uses TRBV29-1 and TRBJ1-2; D uncertain. CDR1 SQVTM and CDR2 ANQGSEA come from the germline V gene. Trimming stripped 5 bases from V and 2 bases from J, with 12 bases between. The CDR3 sequence is 13 residues long.

The sample holds a few counts of this clonotype. J is TRBJ2-3 and V is TRBV12-3 or TRBV12-4; 7 bases are a match to TRBD1. J lost 2 bases, V lost 3 bases, and 2 bases had no gene match. The CDR3 loop spans 14 amino acids. This CDR3 is CASSLDRPTDTQYF. The DNA for the CDR3 is TGTGCCAGCAGTTTGGACAGGCCCACAGATACGCAGTATTTT.

V and J are TRBV27 and TRBJ1-2; a possible D gene is TRBD1 (5 bases). Trimming left V 5 bases short and J 5 bases short, with 18 bases between. Germline V gene data show CDR1 as MNHEY and CDR2 as SMNVEV (reference sequence). The CDR3 totals 15 residues. CDR3 sequence: CASSSLPPGPYGYTF. The CDR3 coding sequence is TGTGCCAGCAGTAGCCTCCCTCCGGGGCCTTATGGCTACACCTTC.

This chain uses TRBV6-2 or TRBV6-3 with TRBJ1-6; D is undetermined. This CDR3 is 15 amino acids long. Germline CDR1 is MNHEY and CDR2 is SVGEGT. The germline V and J ends were trimmed by 6 bases and 8 bases, with 17 bases remaining between them. The CDR3 DNA reads TGTGCCAGCAGGACAATTGGGGAGTCAGATTCACCCCTCCACTTT. It is translated as CASRTIGESDSPLHF.

J is TRBJ2-7 and V is TRBV2; D unclear. Germline V gene data show CDR1 as SNHLY and CDR2 as FYNNEI. CDR3 length: 12 residues. Trimming removed 4 bases from V and 4 bases from J, with 8 bases in between. The CDR3 nucleotides read TGTGCCAGCAGTGTGCAGCTGTACGAGCAGTACTTC. Amino acid sequence: CASSVQLYEQYF.

This clonotype was counted between two and nine times. The chain carries TRBV29-1 and TRBJ2-7, with 8 bases aligning to TRBD2. Germline CDR1 and CDR2: SQVTM and ANQGSEA. CDR3 size: 15 residues. V shed 8 bases, J shed 0 bases, and the junction held 12 bases outside the gene matches. DNA for the CDR3: TGCAGCTCCGCCGCGGGACTAGGACGCTCCTACGAGCAGTACTTC. This translates into CSSAAGLGRSYEQYF.

V is TRBV12-3 or TRBV12-4 and J is TRBJ1-2; no reliable D call. The ends were cut back, 1 base at V and 0 bases at J, with 15 bases in the middle. This CDR3 comprises 17 residues. CDR3 protein: CASSLGPGRAANYGYTF. The CDR3 coding sequence is TGTGCCAGCAGTTTAGGGCCCGGGAGGGCCGCTAACTATGGCTACACCTTC.

This clonotype came up a few times. The chain is built from TRBV3-1 and TRBJ1-1, with 8 bases identical to TRBD1. V shed 4 bases, J shed 11 bases, and the junction held 6 bases outside the gene matches. The CDR3 extends over 12 amino acids. Germline V gives CDR1 LGHDT, CDR2 YNNKEL (reference sequence). The CDR3 here is CASSLGDRYAFF. DNA for the CDR3: TGTGCCAGCAGCCTGGGGGACAGGTATGCTTTCTTT.

V and J are TRBV18 and TRBJ2-1, with TRBD1 matching 10 bases. The ends lost 1 base at V and 4 bases at J; junction bases unmatched: 7. This CDR3 is built from 17 residues. Germline V gene lookup returns CDR1 KGHSH and CDR2 LQKENI. For the CDR3, the DNA is TGTGCCAGCTCACCACTCGGCGGGACAGGGGCTTACAATGAGCAGTTCTTC. Amino acid sequence: CASSPLGGTGAYNEQFF.